The rows below give T cell receptor beta chains drawn from one sample of a study of chemoradiotherapy in HPV16-positive cancers. TCRdb keeps only in-frame clones here, not all; method: immunoSEQ multiplex PCR. The table has 45,000 to 60,000 clones, roughly 90% seen once. This material consisted of blood, taken from a patient who underwent chemoradiotherapy. The receptors originated from a human donor with HPV-associated anogenital cancer. Both conserved end residues are part of each CDR3. The D gene is left open where the match is weak. Some rows mark clone size as missing; the rest say once, few, many or name a class of expanded clone.

J gene | clone size | V gene | D gene | CDR3 protein | CDR3 DNA
TRBJ1-3 | - | TRBV7-6 | - | CASSTRGYSGNTIYF | TGTGCCAGCAGCACGCGGGGATACTCTGGAAACACCATATATTTT
TRBJ1-1 | - | TRBV7-2 | TRBD1 | CASSSDRDPPSAFF | TGTGCCAGCAGCTCGGACAGGGACCCACCTTCTGCTTTCTTT
TRBJ1-1 | medium-sized | TRBV19 | TRBD1 | CASTQQGSNTEAFF | TGTGCCAGTACTCAACAGGGGTCGAACACTGAAGCTTTCTTT
TRBJ2-1 | - | TRBV7-2 | - | CASSFLGTGINEQFF | TGTGCCAGCAGCTTCCTCGGGACTGGAATCAATGAGCAGTTCTTC
TRBJ2-1 | - | TRBV7-6 | - | CASSWGRNEQFF | TGTGCCAGCAGCTGGGGTAGAAATGAGCAGTTCTTC
TRBJ1-1 | - | TRBV6-5 | - | CASSYSGAEAFF | TGTGCCAGCAGTTACTCGGGAGCTGAAGCTTTCTTT
TRBJ1-2 | once | TRBV19 | - | CAVQRGENYGYTF | TGTGCCGTACAAAGGGGAGAGAACTATGGCTACACCTTC
TRBJ2-2 | - | TRBV5-1 | - | CASSLRVTGSTGELFF | TGCGCCAGCAGCTTGCGAGTTACAGGCTCCACCGGGGAGCTGTTTTTT
TRBJ1-1 | - | TRBV7-2 | TRBD1 | CASSRRTGNTEAFF | TGTGCCAGCAGCCGTAGGACAGGGAACACTGAAGCTTTCTTT
TRBJ1-1 | - | TRBV4-3 | - | CASSQGPPRDANTEAFF | TGCGCCAGCAGCCAAGGCCCCCCCCGGGACGCGAACACTGAAGCTTTCTTT
TRBJ2-5 | once | TRBV29-1 | TRBD2 | CSVDAGLAGIWETQYF | TGCAGCGTTGATGCTGGACTAGCGGGGATCTGGGAGACCCAGTACTTC
TRBJ1-1 | - | TRBV4-3 | TRBD1 | CASSQDPSGTGTNTEAFF | TGCGCCAGCAGCCAAGATCCCTCCGGGACAGGGACGAACACTGAAGCTTTCTTT
TRBJ2-2 | - | TRBV11-3 | TRBD1 | CATKPGTGNTGELFF | TGTGCCACCAAACCCGGGACAGGGAACACCGGGGAGCTGTTTTTT
TRBJ1-2 | - | TRBV5-1 | - | CASSLATSGAGYTF | TGCGCCAGCAGCTTGGCTACCTCAGGGGCTGGCTACACCTTC
TRBJ1-2 | - | TRBV5-4 | TRBD1 | CASTLRGGADYGYTF | TGTGCCAGCACCCTGCGAGGGGGCGCGGACTATGGCTACACCTTC
TRBJ2-1 | once | TRBV6-5 | TRBD1 | CASSYPRQGFYNEQFF | TGTGCCAGCAGTTATCCCCGACAGGGGTTCTACAATGAGCAGTTCTTC
TRBJ1-4 | - | TRBV7-9 | TRBD1 | CASSLATGGGEKLFF | TGTGCCAGCAGCTTAGCGACAGGGGGTGGCGAAAAACTGTTTTTT
TRBJ2-5 | - | TRBV5-1 | - | CASSPLFGGETQYF | TGCGCCAGCAGCCCCCTTTTTGGCGGAGAGACCCAGTACTTC
TRBJ2-1 | - | TRBV5-4 | TRBD2 | CASSPGTSGTYEQFF | TGTGCCAGCAGCCCTGGGACTAGCGGGACATACGAGCAGTTCTTC
TRBJ2-7 | few | TRBV9 | TRBD1 | CASSQTGQGSYEQYF | TGTGCCAGCAGCCAGACGGGACAGGGTTCCTACGAGCAGTACTTC
TRBJ1-2 | - | TRBV2 | TRBD1 | CASSRQGNYGYTF | TGTGCCAGCAGTCGACAGGGGAACTATGGCTACACCTTC
TRBJ2-7 | - | TRBV5-5 | TRBD1 | CASSTGTGVDEQYF | TGTGCCAGCAGCACAGGGACAGGGGTCGACGAGCAGTACTTC
TRBJ2-7 | medium-sized | TRBV2 | - | CASIPSDSYEQYF | TGTGCCAGCATCCCCAGCGACAGCTACGAGCAGTACTTC
TRBJ1-5 | - | TRBV4-3 | - | CASSQEGGGNNQPQHF | TGCGCCAGCAGCCAGGAGGGAGGGGGGAACAATCAGCCCCAGCATTTT
TRBJ1-5 | once | TRBV7-9 | - | CASSLGGGNSNQPQHF | TGTGCCAGCAGCTTAGGAGGGGGGAATAGTAATCAGCCCCAGCATTTT
TRBJ1-2 | once | TRBV10-1 | - | CASSESGGRGYTF | TGCGCCAGCAGTGAGTCCGGGGGCCGTGGCTACACCTTC
TRBJ1-1 | - | TRBV19 | - | CASSIDSMNTEAFF | TGTGCCAGTAGTATCGACTCAATGAACACTGAAGCTTTCTTT
TRBJ1-5 | - | TRBV19 | - | CASIRGTGSNQPQHF | TGTGCCAGTATCAGGGGTACAGGTAGCAATCAGCCCCAGCATTTT
TRBJ1-2 | - | TRBV19 | TRBD1 | CASSIGTGYYGYTF | TGTGCCAGTAGTATAGGGACAGGCTACTATGGCTACACCTTC
TRBJ2-1 | - | TRBV13 | TRBD2 | CASSSLSPSFTSGNRPSSYNEQFF | TGTGCCAGCAGCTCCCTCTCCCCCTCGTTTACTAGCGGGAACCGCCCCAGCTCCTACAATGAGCAGTTCTTC
TRBJ1-2 | - | TRBV5-8 | TRBD1 | CASSRLGQRNYGYTF | TGTGCCAGCAGCCGGCTGGGACAGCGAAACTATGGCTACACCTTC
TRBJ2-3 | - | TRBV4-3 | - | CASSAWGGQAVDTQYF | TGCGCCAGCAGCGCTTGGGGGGGACAGGCGGTTGATACGCAGTATTTT
TRBJ1-2 | - | TRBV7-9 | - | CASSSGSLLSNYGYTF | TGTGCCAGCAGCTCCGGTTCTCTTCTTTCTAACTATGGCTACACCTTC
TRBJ1-5 | - | TRBV7-2 | - | CASSLVIGMGNQPQHF | TGTGCCAGCAGCTTAGTGATCGGGATGGGCAATCAGCCCCAGCATTTT
TRBJ1-3 | - | TRBV18 | TRBD1 | CASSPAGTGHGNTIYF | TGTGCCAGCTCACCAGCCGGGACAGGGCACGGAAACACCATATATTTT
TRBJ1-2 | once | TRBV25-1 | TRBD1 | CASSEDRGAYTF | TGTGCCAGCAGTGAAGACAGGGGAGCCTACACCTTC
TRBJ1-1 | - | TRBV18 | - | CASSLQNTEAFF | TGTGCCAGCTCACTCCAGAACACTGAAGCTTTCTTT
TRBJ2-3 | once | TRBV30 | - | CAWVRETDTQYF | TGTGCCTGGGTAAGGGAGACAGATACGCAGTATTTT
TRBJ1-2 | - | TRBV30 | - | CAWSVGPIGYTF | TGTGCCTGGAGTGTAGGGCCTATTGGCTACACCTTC
TRBJ1-6 | - | TRBV15 | - | CATSRVGNSPLHF | TGTGCCACCAGCAGAGTGGGAAATTCACCCCTCCACTTT
TRBJ2-7 | - | TRBV4-3 | - | CASSQDIRAGYEQYF | TGCGCCAGCAGCCAAGATATTAGGGCGGGCTACGAGCAGTACTTC
TRBJ2-3 | - | TRBV7-6 | - | CASSGDRTDTQYF | TGTGCCAGCAGCGGGGACCGCACAGATACGCAGTATTTT
TRBJ2-1 | - | TRBV5-1 | TRBD2 | CASSRTSGSYNEQFF | TGCGCCAGCAGCCGGACTAGCGGTTCCTACAATGAGCAGTTCTTC
TRBJ1-1 | - | TRBV6-4 | TRBD1 | CASSEDRESLNTEAFF | TGTGCCAGCAGTGAAGACAGGGAATCGCTGAACACTGAAGCTTTCTTT
TRBJ1-4 | - | TRBV5-5 | TRBD1 | CASSQTGGNEKLFF | TGTGCCAGCAGCCAGACAGGGGGTAATGAAAAACTGTTTTTT
TRBJ1-1 | once | TRBV6-5 | - | CASSYSRQSNTEAFF | TGTGCCAGCAGTTACTCGAGACAGTCGAACACTGAAGCTTTCTTT
TRBJ2-5 | - | TRBV7-9 | TRBD2 | CASSLLAGASRQETQYF | TGTGCCAGCAGCTTACTAGCGGGGGCCTCACGTCAAGAGACCCAGTACTTC
TRBJ2-3 | - | TRBV4-1 | - | CASSQSEGRPTDTQYF | TGCGCCAGCAGCCAGTCGGAAGGGCGGCCCACAGATACGCAGTATTTT
TRBJ2-1 | - | TRBV23-1 | TRBD1 | CASSRRDRAILSYNEQFF | TGCGCCAGCAGCCGCCGGGACAGGGCCATCTTATCCTACAATGAGCAGTTCTTC
TRBJ1-6 | - | TRBV6-5 | - | CASTFWQGNSPLHF | TGTGCCAGCACTTTCTGGCAGGGTAATTCACCCCTCCACTTT
TRBJ2-7 | once | TRBV5-1 | - | CASSSLDGSYEQYF | TGCGCCAGCAGCTCCTTGGACGGTTCCTACGAGCAGTACTTC
TRBJ2-3 | - | TRBV7-2 | - | CASSPPLRGGTDTQYF | TGTGCCAGCAGCCCCCCCCTGCGCGGAGGCACAGATACGCAGTATTTT
TRBJ1-5 | few | TRBV6-6 | TRBD1 | CASSYSSWQGGQPQHF | TGTGCCAGCAGTTACTCGAGTTGGCAGGGGGGGCAGCCCCAGCATTTT
TRBJ2-1 | - | TRBV4-3 | - | CASSQDLAVYYNEQFF | TGCGCCAGCAGCCAAGACTTAGCGGTTTATTACAATGAGCAGTTCTTC